One sample yielded the 17 T cell receptor beta chains listed below, sequenced in a study of early T cells in non-severe SARS-CoV-2 infection. Each CDR3 protein is one row after TCRdb ran MiXCR on the 5' RACE reads. The sample includes 30,000 to 35,000 distinct CDR3 sequences, about 4.6% of them seen just once. The source material was whole blood. The source of these receptors is an adult who was a healthcare worker with PCR-confirmed SARS-CoV-2 infection or an uninfected control (not recorded which).

In its sample, this clonotype was seen many times. The chain employs TRBV6-4 and TRBJ1-1; TRBD1 is a possible D gene (6 bases). Trimming removed 6 bases from V and 0 bases from J, with 8 bases in between. Germline CDR1 is MRHNA and CDR2 is SNTAGT. This CDR3 comprises 13 residues. The DNA for the CDR3 is TGTGCCAGCAGGGACAGTCTGAACACTGAAGCTTTCTTT. Translating gives CASRDSLNTEAFF.

Of note for this clonotype: It may be a read error: a sequence one base away is much more abundant. J is TRBJ1-1 and V is TRBV7-9, with 8 bases that match TRBD1. Germline V gives CDR1 SEHNR, CDR2 FQNEAQ (reference sequence). The CDR3 length is 12 residues. Trimming took 10 bases from V and 6 from J; bases not matched to a gene: 7. CDR3: CATEQGEAEAFF. CDR3 DNA sequence: TGTGCCACAGAACAGGGGGAGGCTGAAGCTTTCTTT.

In its sample, this clonotype was seen many times. The rearrangement joins TRBV29-1 to TRBJ2-3; TRBD2 agrees at 8 bases. V was clipped by 0 bases and J by 1 base; unmatched bases: 3. Germline V gives CDR1 SQVTM, CDR2 ANQGSEA. The CDR3 consists of 15 residues. CDR3 residues: CSVEDQRGRTDTQYF. DNA for the CDR3: TGCAGCGTTGAAGACCAGCGGGGGCGCACAGATACGCAGTATTTT.

This clonotype was recorded at least ten times. The chain couples TRBV5-1 to TRBJ1-4; 10 bases align to TRBD1. From germline, CDR1 is SGHRS and CDR2 YFSETQ. The ends lost 7 bases at V and 7 bases at J; junction bases unmatched: 1. CDR3 size: 12 residues. CDR3 loop: CASRTGGEKLFF. In DNA, the CDR3 is TGCGCCAGCCGGACAGGGGGTGAAAAACTGTTTTTT.

This clonotype was seen a handful of times. The V gene is TRBV28, the J gene TRBJ2-4; TRBD2 matches at 8 bases. V shed 4 bases, J shed 7 bases, and the junction held 6 bases outside the gene matches. The CDR3 is 14 amino acids. Per the germline V gene, CDR1 is MDHEN and CDR2 is SYDVKM. The CDR3 protein is CASSSAGVANIQYF. The CDR3 nucleotides read TGTGCCAGCAGTTCAGCGGGAGTGGCGAACATTCAGTACTTC.

This clonotype was seen many times. The J gene is TRBJ1-4, the V gene TRBV25-1; TRBD1 agrees at 7 bases. The ends lost 8 bases at V and 8 bases at J; junction bases unmatched: 8. From germline, CDR1 is MGHDK and CDR2 SYGVNS. CDR3 length: 13 amino acids. The CDR3 bases are TGTGCCAGCGCGACAGGGTCGGGAGAAAAACTGTTTTTT. Translating it yields CASATGSGEKLFF. The full variable domain, rest sourced from reference TRBV25-1 and TRBJ1-4, is EADIYQTPRYLVIGTGKKITLECSQTMGHDKMYWYQQDPGMELHLIHYSYGVNSTEKGDLSSESTVSRIRTEHFPLTLESARPSHTSQYLCASATGSGEKLFFGSGTQLSVL.

V gene TRBV29-1 combines with J gene TRBJ1-1, with D possibly matching TRBD1 (6 bases). This CDR3 has 12 amino acids. CDR1 and CDR2 from the germline V gene are SQVTM and ANQGSEA. Trimming removed 7 bases from V and 0 bases from J, with 9 bases in between. The CDR3 reads CSARTVNTEAFF. CDR3 DNA: TGCAGCGCCCGGACAGTGAACACTGAAGCTTTCTTT.

This clonotype showed up just a few times. V and J are TRBV6-2 or TRBV6-3 and TRBJ1-1; TRBD1 aligns across 8 bases. This CDR3 contains 16 residues. Trimming at V came to 6 bases and at J to 4 bases, leaving 13 bases not matched to a gene. Germline V gene data show CDR1 as MNHEY and CDR2 as SVGEGT. The DNA for the CDR3 is TGTGCCAGCAGCCGACCTCTCAGGGGGCTAGGCACTGAAGCTTTCTTT. It codes for CASSRPLRGLGTEAFF.

There are many counts of this clonotype. The rearrangement links TRBV12-3 or TRBV12-4 to TRBJ2-5; 8 nucleotides agree with TRBD2. The CDR3 covers 15 residues. Losses at the gene ends were 3 bases for V and 6 bases for J; bases not matched to a gene: 9. Here the CDR3 reads CASSFTGGGKKTQYF. CDR3 nucleotides: TGTGCCAGCAGTTTTACGGGCGGGGGGAAGAAGACCCAGTACTTC.

In this sample, this clonotype turned up many times. This chain joins TRBV7-9 and TRBJ1-1; TRBD1 might be the D (6 bases). The length of the CDR3 is 14 residues. Trimming took off 6 bases at V and 4 bases at J, with 15 bases between the two ends. The V gene's germline CDR1 is SEHNR and CDR2 FQNEAQ (reference sequence). CDR3 nucleotide sequence: TGTGCCAGCAGTGTCACAGGGTTGTCCACTGAAGCTTTCTTT. Amino acids: CASSVTGLSTEAFF.

This clonotype was found many times. J is TRBJ1-1 and V is TRBV5-1; weak D call: TRBD1 (6 bases). Germline lookup yields CDR1 SGHRS and CDR2 YFSETQ. The CDR3 totals 14 residues. V was clipped by 7 bases and J by 1 base, with 14 bases between them. In nucleotides, the CDR3 is TGCGCCAGCTTTATAGGGGGGCCGAACACTGAAGCTTTCTTT. It is translated as CASFIGGPNTEAFF.

The sample holds one count of this clonotype. A much bigger clone sits one base away, suggesting this may be a read error. The rearrangement uses TRBV28 and TRBJ2-7, with a possible D match to TRBD1 (7 bases). This CDR3 region has 13 residues. From germline, CDR1 is MDHEN and CDR2 SYDVKM. The CDR3 DNA is TGTGGCACCCAGGGGGGACAGTCCTACGAGCAGTACTTC. It is translated as CGTQGGQSYEQYF. Full variable domain (remainder filled in from reference TRBV28 and TRBJ2-7): DVKVTQSSRYLVKRTGEKVFLECVQDMDHENMFWYRQDPGLGLRLIYFSYDVKMKEKGDIPEGYSVSREKKERFSLILESASTNQTSMYLCGTQGGQSYEQYFGPGTRLTVT.

This chain links TRBV27 with TRBJ2-7; 8 nucleotides align to TRBD2. The V and J ends lost 2 bases and 2 bases, in that order; junction bases with no gene match: 5. The CDR3 runs to 15 residues. Germline CDR1 MNHEY, CDR2 SMNVEV (reference sequence). This CDR3 is CASSLLPGLAYEQYF. CDR3 DNA: TGTGCCAGCAGTTTACTACCGGGACTAGCCTACGAGCAGTACTTC.

This clonotype was seen ten or more times. The chain couples TRBV7-9 to TRBJ2-7; 7 nucleotides align to TRBD1. CDR3 length: 16 amino acids. V lost 5 bases and J lost 2; bases outside the gene matches: 12. CDR1 is SEHNR, CDR2 FQNEAQ, per germline (reference sequence). For the CDR3, the DNA is TGTGCCAGCAGCCCCATCAATGGGACAGCAACCTACGAGCAGTACTTC. Its translation is CASSPINGTATYEQYF.

This clonotype has a count of ten or more. CDR3 residues: CASSPGISEGYTF. DNA of the CDR3: TGTGCCAGCAGCCCTGGGATTTCGGAAGGCTACACCTTC. V and J are TRBV11-2 and TRBJ1-2; no clear D gene. The CDR3 length is 13 residues. V was cut by 5 bases and J by 8 bases, with 15 bases left in between. Germline V gene sequence: CDR1 SGHAT, CDR2 FQNNGV.

This clonotype was counted many times. The CDR3 DNA sequence: TGCAGTGCCTCCGGGACAGTGAACACTGAAGCTTTCTTT. Its translation is CSASGTVNTEAFF. The chain has TRBV20-1 and TRBJ1-1, with 7 bases matching TRBD1. This CDR3 contains 13 residues. The ends lost 6 bases at V and 0 bases at J; junction bases unmatched: 4. Germline V gives CDR1 DFQATT, CDR2 SNEGSKA (reference sequence).

Only a few counts were recorded for this clonotype. The genes are TRBV7-9 and TRBJ2-7, with a weak D call TRBD1 (5 bases). CDR1 SEHNR and CDR2 FQNEAQ come from the germline V gene (reference sequence). The CDR3 extends over 14 amino acids. With 5 bases removed from V and 0 bases from J, the gap between germline ends came to 11 bases. The CDR3: CASSPRESSYEQYF. In DNA form, the CDR3 reads TGTGCCAGCAGCCCCAGGGAAAGCTCCTACGAGCAGTACTTC.